What follows describes a single TCR beta chain. The antigen is undetermined. These data are taken from a study of PD-1 blockade in mismatch repair-deficient tumors. About the research overall: Patients had approximately 12 mismatch repair-deficient cancer types and were previously treated and progressing.

Regarding the study as a whole: After pembrolizumab, tumor-resident clones rose rapidly, then generally contracted before radiologic responses.

PCR or immunohistochemistry showed mismatch repair deficiency in every enrolled patient. Assay: immunoSEQ multiplex PCR; the TCRdb copy retains only in-frame clones and omits some. The sample shows 38,000 or so clones, approximately 84% of them seen only once. The CDR3 extends over 18 amino acids. Trimming removed 1 base from V and 6 bases from J, with 22 bases in between. The germline V gene has CDR1 SGHDT and CDR2 YYEEEE. J is TRBJ1-4 and V is TRBV5-6; no firm D call. The source is an adult with mismatch repair-deficient cancer. The sequencing used peripheral blood, collected around 75 weeks after starting pembrolizumab. The CDR3 reads CASSLLGSRTVADEKLFF. The CDR3 DNA reads as TGTGCCAGCAGCTTGTTGGGTTCAAGGACCGTAGCTGATGAAAAACTGTTTTTT. The full variable domain, rest sourced from reference TRBV5-6 and TRBJ1-4, is DAGVTQSPTHLIKTRGQQVTLRCSPKSGHDTVSWYQQALGQGPQFIFQYYEEEERQRGNFPDRFSGHQFPNYSSELNVNALLLGDSALYLCASSLLGSRTVADEKLFFGSGTQLSVL.